This TCR beta chain was captured by sequencing in a study of T cells in Graves' hyperthyroidism and ophthalmopathy. Amplified TCR beta CDR3 regions derived from RNA transcripts. The HTBI primer set drove a first-round RT-PCR of the TCR CDR3. TCRdb reanalysed the multiplex PCR reads using MiXCR and keeps one entry per CDR3 protein. The data hold a few hundred thousand distinct CDR3 sequences, with approximately 16% observed a single time. The CDR3 has 16 residues. The ends were cut back, 8 bases at V and 0 bases at J, with 19 bases in the middle. From germline, CDR1 is LNHDA and CDR2 SQIVND (reference sequence).

The rearrangement uses TRBV19 and TRBJ1-1, with a tentative D call TRBD1 (5 bases). Sequencing was performed on blood. This receptor was identified in a woman between 40 and 50 years old with Graves' ophthalmopathy. In nucleotides, the CDR3 is TGTGCCAGTGGGGGGGGGTTTGAATCTATGAACACTGAAGCTTTCTTT. Protein sequence: CASGGGFESMNTEAFF.